A selection of T cell receptor beta chains follows, all from one sample in a study of T cell changes during pregnancy in multiple sclerosis. Assay: immunoSEQ multiplex PCR; the TCRdb copy retains only in-frame clones and omits some. The table has 35,000 to 45,000 clones, more than 90% seen once. Sequencing used CD4+ T cells from peripheral blood mononuclear cells, obtained after pregnancy. Receptors originate from a female donor in good health, enrolled as a control in a pregnancy study. Each CDR3 is given with its conserved first and last residue. D genes are given only for firm matches.

d_gene: -; j_gene: TRBJ2-7; v_gene: TRBV28; CDR3aa: CASQAEQRFYEQYF; CDR3nt: TGTGCCAGCCAAGCAGAACAGCGGTTCTACGAGCAGTACTTC
d_gene: -; j_gene: TRBJ2-2; v_gene: TRBV5-1; CDR3aa: CASLEVRSGELFF; CDR3nt: TGCGCCAGCCTAGAGGTTCGGTCCGGGGAGCTGTTTTTT
d_gene: TRBD2; j_gene: TRBJ2-1; v_gene: TRBV11-2; CDR3aa: CASSLDPRTSGPYNEQFF; CDR3nt: TGTGCCAGCAGCTTAGATCCCAGGACTAGCGGGCCCTACAATGAGCAGTTCTTC
d_gene: TRBD1; j_gene: TRBJ2-1; v_gene: TRBV9; CDR3aa: CASSVGGPDRGWNEQFF; CDR3nt: TGTGCCAGCAGCGTAGGTGGTCCGGACAGGGGTTGGAATGAGCAGTTCTTC
d_gene: TRBD2; j_gene: TRBJ2-3; v_gene: TRBV6-1; CDR3aa: CASSERGGSTDTQYF; CDR3nt: TGTGCCAGCAGTGAACGGGGGGGGAGCACAGATACGCAGTATTTT
d_gene: -; j_gene: TRBJ2-5; v_gene: TRBV21-1; CDR3aa: CASSLAGGPAGETQYF; CDR3nt: TGTGCCAGCAGCCTAGCGGGAGGGCCGGCGGGAGAGACCCAGTACTTC
d_gene: TRBD1; j_gene: TRBJ2-7; v_gene: TRBV19; CDR3aa: CASSTTGTGGYEQYF; CDR3nt: TGTGCCAGTAGTACAACCGGGACAGGGGGTTACGAGCAGTACTTC
d_gene: -; j_gene: TRBJ2-2; v_gene: TRBV18; CDR3aa: CASSPNINTGELFF; CDR3nt: TGTGCCAGCTCACCAAATATAAACACCGGGGAGCTGTTTTTT
d_gene: -; j_gene: TRBJ2-7; v_gene: TRBV2; CDR3aa: CASSEMQAQQYF; CDR3nt: TGTGCCAGCAGTGAAATGCAGGCCCAGCAGTACTTC
d_gene: TRBD2; j_gene: TRBJ2-3; v_gene: TRBV7-7; CDR3aa: CASSLAGGEDTQYF; CDR3nt: TGTGCTAGCAGCTTAGCGGGAGGGGAGGATACGCAGTATTTT
d_gene: -; j_gene: TRBJ1-1; v_gene: TRBV25-1; CDR3aa: CASSPNLGYNTEAFF; CDR3nt: TGTGCCAGCAGTCCGAATCTGGGCTACAACACTGAAGCTTTCTTT
d_gene: -; j_gene: TRBJ1-2; v_gene: TRBV4-3; CDR3aa: CASSQDRGSPYGGYTF; CDR3nt: TGCGCCAGCAGCCAAGATCGGGGGTCCCCTTATGGTGGCTACACCTTC